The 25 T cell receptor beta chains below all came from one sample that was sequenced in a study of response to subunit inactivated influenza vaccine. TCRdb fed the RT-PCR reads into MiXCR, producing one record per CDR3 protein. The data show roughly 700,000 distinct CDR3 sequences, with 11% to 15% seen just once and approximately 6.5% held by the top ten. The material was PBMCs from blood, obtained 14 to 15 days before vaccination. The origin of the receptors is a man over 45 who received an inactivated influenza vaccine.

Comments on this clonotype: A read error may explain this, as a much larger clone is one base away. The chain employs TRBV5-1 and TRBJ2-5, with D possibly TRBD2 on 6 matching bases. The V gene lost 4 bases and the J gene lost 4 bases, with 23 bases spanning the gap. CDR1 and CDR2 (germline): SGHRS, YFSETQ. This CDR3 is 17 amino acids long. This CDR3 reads CASSAEPGATTRETQYF. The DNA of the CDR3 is TGCGCCAGCAGCGCCGAACCGGGAGCGACTACGAGAGAGACCCAGTACTTC.

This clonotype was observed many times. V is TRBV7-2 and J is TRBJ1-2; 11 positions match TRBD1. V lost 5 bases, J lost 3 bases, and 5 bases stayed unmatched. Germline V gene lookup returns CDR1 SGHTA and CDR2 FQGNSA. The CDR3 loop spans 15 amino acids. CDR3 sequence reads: CASSPGQGVYYGYTF. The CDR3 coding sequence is TGTGCCAGCAGCCCGGGACAGGGGGTATACTATGGCTACACCTTC.

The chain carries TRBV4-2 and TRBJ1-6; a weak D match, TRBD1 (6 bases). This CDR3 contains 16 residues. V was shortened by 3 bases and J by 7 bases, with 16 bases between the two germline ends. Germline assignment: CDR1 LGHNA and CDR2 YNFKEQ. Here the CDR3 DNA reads TGTGCCAGCAGCCAGGAACAGGGAGTAGACAATTCACCCCTCCACTTT. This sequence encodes CASSQEQGVDNSPLHF.

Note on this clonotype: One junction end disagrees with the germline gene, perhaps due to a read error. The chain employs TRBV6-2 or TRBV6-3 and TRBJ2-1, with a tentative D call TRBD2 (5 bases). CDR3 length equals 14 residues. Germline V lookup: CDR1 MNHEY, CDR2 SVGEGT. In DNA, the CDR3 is TGTGCCAGCAGTCGCTATGAGGGCCTGATTGAGCGGTTCTTC. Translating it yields CASSRYEGLIERFF.

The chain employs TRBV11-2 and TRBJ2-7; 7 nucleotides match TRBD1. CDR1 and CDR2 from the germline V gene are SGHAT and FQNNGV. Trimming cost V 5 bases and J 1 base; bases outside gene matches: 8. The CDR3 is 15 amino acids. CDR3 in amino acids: CASSRRRQGSYEQYF. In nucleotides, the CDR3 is TGTGCCAGCAGCCGTCGACGACAGGGATCCTACGAGCAGTACTTC.

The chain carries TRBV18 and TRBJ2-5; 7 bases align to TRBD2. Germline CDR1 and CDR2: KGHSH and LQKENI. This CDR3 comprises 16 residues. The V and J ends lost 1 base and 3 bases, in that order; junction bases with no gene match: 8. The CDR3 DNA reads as TGTGCCAGCTCACCACTTCAGGGCGGGAGAGAAGAGACCCAGTACTTC. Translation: CASSPLQGGREETQYF.

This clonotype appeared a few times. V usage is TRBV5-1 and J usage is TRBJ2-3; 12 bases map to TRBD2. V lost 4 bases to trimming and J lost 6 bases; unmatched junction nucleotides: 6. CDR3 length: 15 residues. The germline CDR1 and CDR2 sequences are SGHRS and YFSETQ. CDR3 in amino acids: CASSPSGGAGDTQYF. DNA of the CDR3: TGCGCCAGCAGCCCTAGCGGGGGGGCCGGGGATACGCAGTATTTT.

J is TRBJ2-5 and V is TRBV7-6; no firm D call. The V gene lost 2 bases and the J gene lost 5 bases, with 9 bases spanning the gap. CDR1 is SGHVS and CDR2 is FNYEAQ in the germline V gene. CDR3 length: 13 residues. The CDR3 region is CASSLSAQETQYF. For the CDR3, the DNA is TGTGCCAGCAGCTTATCGGCTCAGGAGACCCAGTACTTC.

The DNA of the CDR3 is TGCGCCAGTGATTGGGGGCGAAGCACAGATACGCAGTATTTT. Protein product: CASDWGRSTDTQYF. V gene TRBV5-1 combines with J gene TRBJ2-3; D perhaps matches TRBD1 (6 bases). The CDR3 spans 14 residues. The germline gives CDR1 SGHRS, CDR2 YFSETQ. V dropped 8 bases and J dropped 0 bases, with 13 bases sitting between them. The full variable domain, completed using reference TRBV5-1 and TRBJ2-3, is KAGVTQTPRYLIKTRGQQVTLSCSPISGHRSVSWYQQTPGQGLQFLFEYFSETQRNKGNFPGRFSGRQFSNSRSEMNVSTLELGDSALYLCASDWGRSTDTQYFGPGTRLTVL.

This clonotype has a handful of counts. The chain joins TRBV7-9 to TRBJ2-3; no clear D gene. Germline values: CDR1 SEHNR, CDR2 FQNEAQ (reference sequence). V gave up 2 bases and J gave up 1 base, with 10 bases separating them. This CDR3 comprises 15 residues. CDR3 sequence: CASSLLAGRTDTQYF. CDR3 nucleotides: TGTGCCAGCAGCTTATTGGCAGGCCGCACAGATACGCAGTATTTT. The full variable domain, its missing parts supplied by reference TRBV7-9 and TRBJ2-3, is DTGVSQNPRHKITKRGQNVTFRCDPISEHNRLYWYRQTLGQGPEFLTYFQNEAQLEKSRLLSDRFSAERPKGSFSTLEIQRTEQGDSAMYLCASSLLAGRTDTQYFGPGTRLTVL.

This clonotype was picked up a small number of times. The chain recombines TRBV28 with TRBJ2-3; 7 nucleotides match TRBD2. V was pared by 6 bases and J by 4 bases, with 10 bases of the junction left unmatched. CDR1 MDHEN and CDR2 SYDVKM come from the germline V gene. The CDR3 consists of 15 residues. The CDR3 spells CASSLLGGWSDTQYF. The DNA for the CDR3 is TGTGCCAGCAGCCTCCTCGGGGGGTGGTCAGATACGCAGTATTTT.

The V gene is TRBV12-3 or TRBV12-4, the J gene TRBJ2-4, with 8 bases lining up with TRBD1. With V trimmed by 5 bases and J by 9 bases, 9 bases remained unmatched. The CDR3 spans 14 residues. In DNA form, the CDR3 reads TGTGCCAGCAGTCTGGGACAGGCTACAACCATTCAGTACTTC. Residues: CASSLGQATTIQYF.

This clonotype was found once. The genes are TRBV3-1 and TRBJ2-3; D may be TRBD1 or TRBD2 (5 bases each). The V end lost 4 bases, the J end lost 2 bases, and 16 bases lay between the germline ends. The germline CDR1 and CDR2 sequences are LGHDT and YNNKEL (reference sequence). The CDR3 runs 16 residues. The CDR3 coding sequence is TGTGCCAGCAGCCGCCGGGGCGGCTTGACCACAGATACGCAGTATTTT. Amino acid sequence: CASSRRGGLTTDTQYF.

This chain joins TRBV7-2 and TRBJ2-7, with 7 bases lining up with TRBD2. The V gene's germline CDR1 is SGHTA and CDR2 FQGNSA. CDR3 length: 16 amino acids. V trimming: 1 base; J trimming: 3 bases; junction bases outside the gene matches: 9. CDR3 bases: TGTGCCAGCAGCTTAGGCATACTAGCGAGTGGCTACGAGCAGTACTTC. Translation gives CASSLGILASGYEQYF.

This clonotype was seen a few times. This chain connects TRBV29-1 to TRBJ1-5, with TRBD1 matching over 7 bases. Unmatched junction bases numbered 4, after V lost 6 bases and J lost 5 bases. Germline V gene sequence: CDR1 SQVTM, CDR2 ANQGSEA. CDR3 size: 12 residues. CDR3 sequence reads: CSVGTDDQPQHF. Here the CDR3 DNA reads TGCAGCGTAGGGACAGACGATCAGCCCCAGCATTTT.

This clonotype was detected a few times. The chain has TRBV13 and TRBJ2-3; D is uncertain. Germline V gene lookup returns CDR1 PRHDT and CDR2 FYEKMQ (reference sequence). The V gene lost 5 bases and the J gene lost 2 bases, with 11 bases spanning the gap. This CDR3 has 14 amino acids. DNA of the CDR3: TGTGCCAGCAGCCGTACTAAGAACACAGATACGCAGTATTTT. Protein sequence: CASSRTKNTDTQYF.

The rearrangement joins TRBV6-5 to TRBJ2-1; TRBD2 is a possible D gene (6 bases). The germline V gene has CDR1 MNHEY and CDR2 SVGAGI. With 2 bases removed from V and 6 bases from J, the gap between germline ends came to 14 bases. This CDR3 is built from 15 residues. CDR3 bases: TGTGCCAGCAGTTACGGGCTAGCGAAAGTCAATGAGCAGTTCTTC. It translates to CASSYGLAKVNEQFF.

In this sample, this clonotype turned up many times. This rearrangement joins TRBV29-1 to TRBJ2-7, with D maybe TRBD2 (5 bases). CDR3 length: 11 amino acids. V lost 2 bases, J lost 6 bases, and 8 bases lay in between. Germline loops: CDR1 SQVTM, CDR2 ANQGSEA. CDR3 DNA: TGCAGCGTTGAACGGGGAATCGAGCAGTACTTC. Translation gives CSVERGIEQYF.

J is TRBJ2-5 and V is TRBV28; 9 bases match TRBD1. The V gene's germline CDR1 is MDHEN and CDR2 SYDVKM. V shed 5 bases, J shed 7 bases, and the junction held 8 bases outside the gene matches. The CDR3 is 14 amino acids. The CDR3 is CASSPWTGVWTQYF. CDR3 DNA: TGTGCCAGCAGTCCGTGGACAGGGGTGTGGACCCAGTACTTC.

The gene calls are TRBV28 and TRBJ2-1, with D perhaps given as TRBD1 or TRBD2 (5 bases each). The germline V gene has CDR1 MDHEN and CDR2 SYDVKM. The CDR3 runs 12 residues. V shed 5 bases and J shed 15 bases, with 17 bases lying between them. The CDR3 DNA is TGTGCCAGCAGTCCCGGGACGATCGAAAGGTTCTTC. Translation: CASSPGTIERFF.

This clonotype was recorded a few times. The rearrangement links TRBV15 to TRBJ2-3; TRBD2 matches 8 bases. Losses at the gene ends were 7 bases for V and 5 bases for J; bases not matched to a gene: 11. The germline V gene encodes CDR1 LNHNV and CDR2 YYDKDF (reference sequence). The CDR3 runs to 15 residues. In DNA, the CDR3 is TGTGCCACCATGAAAGAGCGGGGGTTCCTAGATACGCAGTATTTT. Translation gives CATMKERGFLDTQYF.

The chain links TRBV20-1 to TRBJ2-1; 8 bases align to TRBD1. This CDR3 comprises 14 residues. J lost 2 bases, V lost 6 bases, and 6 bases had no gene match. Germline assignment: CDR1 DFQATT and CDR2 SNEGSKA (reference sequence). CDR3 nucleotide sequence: TGCAGTGCAAGACGGGACAGGACCTACAATGAGCAGTTCTTC. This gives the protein CSARRDRTYNEQFF.

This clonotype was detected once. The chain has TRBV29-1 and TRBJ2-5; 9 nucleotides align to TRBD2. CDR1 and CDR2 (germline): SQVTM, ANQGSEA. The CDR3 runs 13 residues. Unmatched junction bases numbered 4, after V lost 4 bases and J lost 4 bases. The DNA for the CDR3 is TGCAGCGTTGTGAGTAGCGGGGGAGAGACCCAGTACTTC. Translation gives CSVVSSGGETQYF.

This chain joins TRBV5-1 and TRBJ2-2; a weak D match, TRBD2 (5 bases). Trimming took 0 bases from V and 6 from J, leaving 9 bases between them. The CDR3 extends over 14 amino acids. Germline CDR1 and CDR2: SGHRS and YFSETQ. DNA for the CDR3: TGCGCCAGCAGCTTGGAGCGGAGCTCCGGGGAGCTGTTTTTT. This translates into CASSLERSSGELFF.

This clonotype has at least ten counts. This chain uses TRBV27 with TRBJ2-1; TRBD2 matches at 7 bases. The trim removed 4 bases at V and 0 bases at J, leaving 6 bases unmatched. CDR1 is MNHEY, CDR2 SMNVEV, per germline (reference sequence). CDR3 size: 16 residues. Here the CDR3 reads CASSSSGVTSYNEQFF. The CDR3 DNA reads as TGTGCCAGCAGTTCCAGCGGGGTGACCTCCTACAATGAGCAGTTCTTC.